The text below deals with one T cell receptor beta chain. Its target is unknown. The sample originates from a study of cytomegalovirus exposure and HLA in healthy donors. Notes on the study in general: Many donors shared some public TCRs, even though most TCR sequences were rare. Listed as cytomegalovirus-associated were 170 or so TCR beta chains. TCR clusters originating in the first cohort tended to co-occur in the roughly 130 validation repertoires, according to a later analysis.

Separate from the roughly 670-subject first cohort, the approximately 120-subject validation cohort was the one that the donors belonged to. Sequencing used immunoSEQ multiplex PCR; TCRdb keeps in-frame clones, though not all of them. The sample records roughly 150,000 clones, about 96% being singletons. Germline CDR1 reads MGHRA; CDR2 reads YSYEKL. The CDR3 has 17 amino acids. J lost 1 base, V lost 0 bases, and 6 bases had no gene match. This clonotype was obtained from a young woman in good health and CMV-seronegative. The source material was PBMCs. The genes are TRBV4-1 and TRBJ2-1; 7 nucleotides line up with TRBD2. Here the CDR3 reads CASSQDGLGGSYNEQFF. DNA of the CDR3: TGCGCCAGCAGCCAAGATGGACTAGGCGGGTCCTACAATGAGCAGTTCTTC.